Sequencing of this T cell receptor (beta chain) was carried out in a study of blood T cell repertoires in COVID-19. Study at large: T cells, B-cell-depleted T cells, or PBMCs provided the cDNA or gDNA that served as material.

The CDR3 is 15 amino acids. Trimming took off 5 bases at V and 1 base at J, with 14 bases between the two ends. The germline V gene encodes CDR1 MDHEN and CDR2 SYDVKM. Per the original data handling: From reference gene primer amplification, estimates of nucleated cell counts were derived. Only in-frame clones appear in the TCRdb table, and some are missing; sequencing was by immunoSEQ multiplex PCR. That table supplies the V and J calls and clone size; D and trimming were determined from the DNA. The sample lists 12,000 or so clones; 90% were seen once. The sample consisted of peripheral blood. This TCR came from a man between 70 and 80 years old with active COVID-19. V gene TRBV28 combines with J gene TRBJ2-5; D is uncertain. This CDR3 is CASSPRLGPQETQYF. CDR3 nucleotides: TGTGCCAGCAGTCCCCGGCTTGGGCCCCAAGAGACCCAGTACTTC.